The rows below give T cell receptor beta chains drawn from one sample of a study of blood T cell repertoires in COVID-19. Using immunoSEQ multiplex PCR, the repertoire was profiled, and TCRdb retains in-frame clones only, with some absent. This table holds fewer than 150,000 clones, less than 85% found once. Sequencing was performed on peripheral blood. Receptors were obtained from a middle-aged man with acute or convalescent COVID-19. Both conserved end residues are part of each CDR3. Each record gives: D gene, clone size, J gene, V gene, CDR3 protein, CDR3 DNA. The D gene is left open where the match is weak. A row's size may be missing; if present it is once, few, many or a size class.

TRBD1,-,TRBJ2-7,TRBV6-1,CASSDSWDRTYEQYF,TGTGCCAGCAGTGATTCGTGGGACAGGACCTACGAGCAGTACTTC
-,-,TRBJ1-5,TRBV30,CAWSGGGFNQPQHF,TGTGCCTGGAGTGGGGGGGGCTTCAATCAGCCCCAGCATTTT
-,-,TRBJ1-2,TRBV6-5,CASSKQGYYGYTF,TGTGCCAGCAGTAAACAGGGATATTATGGCTACACCTTC
-,-,TRBJ2-7,TRBV27,CASSLGSQREQYF,TGTGCCAGCAGTTTAGGGTCGCAGAGGGAGCAGTACTTC
-,-,TRBJ1-5,TRBV9,CASSVGAGVGNQPQHF,TGTGCCAGCAGCGTAGGAGCCGGGGTGGGCAATCAGCCCCAGCATTTT
-,-,TRBJ2-3,TRBV19,CASSTRTDTQYF,TGTGCCAGTAGTACGCGGACAGATACGCAGTATTTT
TRBD1,-,TRBJ2-2,TRBV6-5,CASRQTGDTGELFF,TGTGCCAGCAGACAGACAGGGGACACCGGGGAGCTGTTTTTT
-,-,TRBJ1-3,TRBV9,CASSVGGVSGNTIYF,TGTGCCAGCAGCGTAGGCGGGGTCTCTGGAAACACCATATATTTT
-,-,TRBJ1-5,TRBV12-2,CASRRGQGAGYSNQPQHF,TGTGCAAGTCGCCGAGGACAGGGAGCGGGGTATAGCAATCAGCCCCAGCATTTT
-,-,TRBJ2-5,TRBV11-3,CASSPRGNQETQYF,TGTGCCAGCAGCCCACGGGGAAACCAAGAGACCCAGTACTTC
-,-,TRBJ2-2,TRBV4-1,CASSQDPVVEAGELFF,TGCGCCAGCAGCCAAGATCCCGTAGTTGAGGCCGGGGAGCTGTTTTTT
-,-,TRBJ1-5,TRBV28,CASSVTRPQHF,TGTGCCAGCAGTGTGACTAGGCCCCAGCATTTT
TRBD1,few,TRBJ2-7,TRBV7-9,CASSLVLTGGTYEQYF,TGTGCCAGCAGCTTAGTGCTGACAGGGGGAACCTACGAGCAGTACTTC
TRBD2,-,TRBJ2-1,TRBV29-1,CSVDHPSGGADNEQFF,TGCAGCGTTGATCACCCTAGCGGGGGGGCCGACAATGAGCAGTTCTTC
-,-,TRBJ1-4,TRBV29-1,CSVGTVKGEKLFF,TGCAGCGTTGGGACAGTAAAGGGTGAAAAACTGTTTTTT
-,-,TRBJ1-2,TRBV7-3,CASSLTETGALNYGYTF,TGTGCCAGCAGCTTAACCGAGACAGGAGCACTCAACTATGGCTACACCTTC
-,-,TRBJ1-2,TRBV6-2/TRBV6-3,CASSKRENYGYTF,TGTGCCAGCAGTAAAAGAGAGAACTATGGCTACACCTTC
-,-,TRBJ2-2,TRBV2,CASSELAENTGELFF,TGTGCCAGCAGTGAATTAGCGGAGAACACCGGGGAGCTGTTTTTT
TRBD1,-,TRBJ2-2,TRBV14,CASSPGTGDTGELFF,TGTGCCAGCAGCCCCGGGACAGGGGATACCGGGGAGCTGTTTTTT
-,-,TRBJ1-6,TRBV2,CASSEGQGDNSPLHF,TGTGCCAGCAGTGAAGGCCAGGGTGACAATTCACCCCTCCACTTT
TRBD1,-,TRBJ1-1,TRBV5-1,CASSPRTGGTEAFF,TGCGCCAGCAGCCCGCGGACAGGGGGGACTGAAGCTTTCTTT
-,-,TRBJ2-7,TRBV24-1,CATSDLGTSEQYF,TGTGCCACCAGTGACCTTGGGACTTCCGAGCAGTACTTC
-,-,TRBJ2-3,TRBV9,CASSLQTFSTDTQYF,TGTGCCAGCAGCCTCCAGACATTTAGCACAGATACGCAGTATTTT
-,-,TRBJ2-5,TRBV5-4,CASSFQGPETQYF,TGTGCCAGCAGCTTTCAGGGCCCGGAGACCCAGTACTTC
-,-,TRBJ2-7,TRBV3-1/TRBV3-2,CASSQDFGGPYEQYF,TGTGCCAGCAGCCAAGATTTCGGGGGGCCCTACGAGCAGTACTTC
-,-,TRBJ2-7,TRBV4-1,CASSQERGIHEQYF,TGCGCCAGCAGCCAAGAACGGGGTATCCACGAGCAGTACTTC
-,-,TRBJ1-5,TRBV28,CASSPGQYVSQPQHF,TGTGCCAGCAGCCCTGGACAGTACGTGAGTCAGCCCCAGCATTTT
TRBD2,once,TRBJ2-1,TRBV11-2,CASSLSGRINEQFF,TGTGCCAGCAGTCTAAGCGGGAGAATTAATGAGCAGTTCTTC
-,-,TRBJ1-1,TRBV27,CASSFAVLGTEAFF,TGTGCCAGCAGTTTTGCGGTCCTGGGCACTGAAGCTTTCTTT
TRBD1,-,TRBJ2-7,TRBV5-5,CASSTGTANYEQYF,TGTGCCAGCAGCACCGGGACAGCCAACTACGAGCAGTACTTC
-,-,TRBJ2-2,TRBV10-2,CATSIGVAVGELFF,TGCGCCACCTCCATAGGGGTTGCGGTCGGGGAGCTGTTTTTT